What follows are 15 T cell receptor beta chains derived from one specimen sequenced in a study of shared clonotypes between healthy human individuals. Data came from immunoSEQ multiplex PCR; TCRdb stores just in-frame clones and leaves some out. The table lists about 490,000 clones, around four fifths of them singletons. The sequenced material came from PBMCs. The receptors stem from a woman aged 40-49 years in good health. Some clones in this sample may be carry-over from other donors' samples.

This clone appeared a few times. Here the CDR3 reads CSVGATGGTEAFF. DNA for the CDR3: TGCAGCGTTGGGGCAACGGGAGGAACTGAAGCTTTCTTT. V and J are TRBV29-1 and TRBJ1-1, with no clear D. Germline loops: CDR1 SQVTM, CDR2 ANQGSEA. V was cut by 4 bases and J by 5 bases, with 14 bases left in between. This CDR3 is built from 13 residues.

The chain couples TRBV28 to TRBJ2-2; 10 positions agree with TRBD1. The CDR3 sequence is 15 residues long. Germline trimming cut 6 bases from V and 6 bases from J; bases unmatched to any gene: 7. Germline-derived CDR1 and CDR2 are MDHEN and SYDVKM. This CDR3 is CASRMADRGPGELFF. CDR3 nucleotides: TGTGCCAGCAGGATGGCCGACAGGGGGCCCGGGGAGCTGTTTTTT.

V is TRBV5-1 and J is TRBJ2-7, with D perhaps TRBD2 (6 bases). V lost 1 base and J 3 bases, leaving 14 bases between the germline ends. Germline V gene sequence: CDR1 SGHRS, CDR2 YFSETQ. The CDR3 sequence is 15 residues long. In DNA form, the CDR3 reads TGCGCCAGCAGCTTGTCTTCGGGAGCGGGCTACGAGCAGTACTTC. Residues: CASSLSSGAGYEQYF.

The chain employs TRBV2 and TRBJ2-2; D ambiguous. CDR1 and CDR2 from the germline V gene are SNHLY and FYNNEI. V lost 7 bases and J 2 bases, leaving 11 bases between the germline ends. The CDR3 loop spans 14 amino acids. CDR3 region: CASIRTENTGELFF. CDR3 DNA sequence: TGTGCCAGCATCCGGACGGAAAACACCGGGGAGCTGTTTTTT.

V gene TRBV7-2 combines with J gene TRBJ2-1; tentatively, D is TRBD2 (7 bases). This CDR3 has 13 amino acids. Germline CDR1 is SGHTA and CDR2 is FQGNSA. Trimming removed 3 bases at V and 7 bases at J, with 10 bases between. Written as DNA, the CDR3 is TGTGCCAGCAGCTTGGGGGGGCCGAATGAGCAGTTCTTC. The encoded protein is CASSLGGPNEQFF.

J is TRBJ2-3 and V is TRBV5-1; 8 bases fit TRBD2. The CDR3 runs 17 residues. Per germline, CDR1 SGHRS and CDR2 YFSETQ. J gave up 4 bases and V 1 base, and 11 bases lay outside the gene matches. The CDR3 protein is CASSLLSGGRRADTQYF. As DNA, the CDR3 is TGCGCCAGCAGCTTGCTCTCGGGAGGGCGAAGAGCAGATACGCAGTATTTT.

The V gene is TRBV27, the J gene TRBJ2-1; perhaps TRBD2 as D (5 bases). The V gene's germline CDR1 is MNHEY and CDR2 SMNVEV (reference sequence). V lost 2 bases and J 1 base, leaving 6 bases between the germline ends. The CDR3 is made up of 14 amino acids. Here the CDR3 reads CASSLTSSYNEQFF. The CDR3 DNA sequence: TGTGCCAGCAGTTTAACTAGTTCCTACAATGAGCAGTTCTTC.

The chain carries TRBV5-4 and TRBJ2-3; D is perhaps TRBD1 (5 bases). V lost 5 bases and J 3 bases, leaving 10 bases between the germline ends. The CDR3 runs to 13 residues. The germline V gene has CDR1 SGHNT and CDR2 YYREEE (reference sequence). Here the CDR3 reads CASSGAETDTQYF. The CDR3 DNA sequence: TGTGCCAGCAGTGGGGCCGAAACAGATACGCAGTATTTT.

This chain joins TRBV28 and TRBJ2-7; a possible D gene is TRBD2 (6 bases). Germline CDR1 reads MDHEN; CDR2 reads SYDVKM. This CDR3 comprises 13 residues. CDR3 in DNA: TGTGCCAGCAGTTTGCATACAATGCGGGGCTTTGAAGTC. Amino acid sequence: CASSLHTMRGFEV.

This clone was picked up one time. This chain joins TRBV5-1 and TRBJ1-4, with D possibly TRBD1 on 6 matching bases. The CDR3 runs 16 residues. V lost 4 bases to trimming and J lost 4 bases, with 17 bases between them. CDR1 is SGHRS, CDR2 YFSETQ, per germline. CDR3 sequence (DNA): TGCGCCAGCAGCATAACCTCAGGACAGCATAATGAAAAACTGTTTTTT. It codes for CASSITSGQHNEKLFF.

This chain uses TRBV5-6 with TRBJ2-3, with D maybe TRBD1 (5 bases). CDR1 and CDR2 (germline): SGHDT, YYEEEE. The CDR3 runs 13 residues. V shed 4 bases and J shed 6 bases, with 12 bases lying between them. The CDR3 coding sequence is TGTGCCAGCAGCCAAAGTGCAGGGGATACGCAGTATTTT. Translated, it gives CASSQSAGDTQYF.

This chain uses TRBV15 with TRBJ2-5, with a possible D match to TRBD2 (5 bases). This CDR3 contains 15 residues. Germline loops: CDR1 LNHNV, CDR2 YYDKDF (reference sequence). V lost 0 bases, J lost 5 bases, and 13 bases lay in between. In DNA form, the CDR3 reads TGTGCCACCAGCAGAGATCGAAATAGAGGGGAGACCCAGTACTTC. This gives the protein CATSRDRNRGETQYF.

The rearrangement links TRBV6-5 to TRBJ2-1; a possible D gene is TRBD2 (5 bases). This CDR3 region has 15 residues. The ends were cut back, 1 base at V and 1 base at J, with 8 bases in the middle. Germline V gene data show CDR1 as MNHEY and CDR2 as SVGAGI. The CDR3 reads CASSYLAGSYNEQFF. The CDR3 DNA follows: TGTGCCAGCAGTTACTTGGCGGGTTCCTACAATGAGCAGTTCTTC.

The V call is TRBV14, the J call TRBJ2-3; the match to TRBD2 covers 9 bases. Germline values: CDR1 SGHDN, CDR2 FVKESK. This CDR3 contains 17 residues. J was trimmed by 0 bases and V by 2 bases; bases with no gene match: 6. In nucleotides, the CDR3 is TGTGCCAGCAGCCAAATTCGACTAGCGGAGAGCACAGATACGCAGTATTTT. Translated, it gives CASSQIRLAESTDTQYF.

This clone was seen only once. This chain joins TRBV30 and TRBJ2-3; D gene ambiguous. The V gene's germline CDR1 is GTSNPN and CDR2 SVGIG (reference sequence). The CDR3 covers 13 residues. Trimming took off 0 bases at V and 4 bases at J, with 8 bases between the two ends. The CDR3 sequence is CAWSVSGADTQYF. CDR3 DNA: TGTGCCTGGAGTGTAAGTGGGGCAGATACGCAGTATTTT.